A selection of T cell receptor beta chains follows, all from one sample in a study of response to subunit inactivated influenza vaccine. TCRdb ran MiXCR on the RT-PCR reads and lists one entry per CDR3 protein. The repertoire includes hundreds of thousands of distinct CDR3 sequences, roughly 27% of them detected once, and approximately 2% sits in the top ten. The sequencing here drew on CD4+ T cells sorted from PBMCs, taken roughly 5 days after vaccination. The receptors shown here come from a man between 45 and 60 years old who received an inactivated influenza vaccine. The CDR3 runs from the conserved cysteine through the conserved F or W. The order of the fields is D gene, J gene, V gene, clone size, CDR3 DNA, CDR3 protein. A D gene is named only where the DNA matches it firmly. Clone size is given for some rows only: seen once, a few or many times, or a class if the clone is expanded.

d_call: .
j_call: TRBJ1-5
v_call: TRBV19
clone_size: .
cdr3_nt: TGTGCCAGTAATGAAGACAGGACGAGCAATCAGCCCCAGCATTTT
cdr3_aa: CASNEDRTSNQPQHF

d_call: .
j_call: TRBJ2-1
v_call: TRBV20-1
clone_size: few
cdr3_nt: TGCAGTGCTAGAGACGGGGTCTCCTACAATGAGCAGTTCTTC
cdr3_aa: CSARDGVSYNEQFF

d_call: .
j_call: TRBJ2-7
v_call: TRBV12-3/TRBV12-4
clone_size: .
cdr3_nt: TGTGCCAGCAGTTTTACTAGAAACGAGCAGTACTTC
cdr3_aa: CASSFTRNEQYF

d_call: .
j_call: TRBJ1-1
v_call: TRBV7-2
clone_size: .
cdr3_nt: TGTGCCAGCAGCTTATGGACTACTGAAGCTTTCTTT
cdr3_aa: CASSLWTTEAFF

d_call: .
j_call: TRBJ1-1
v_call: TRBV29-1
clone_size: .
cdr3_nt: TGCGGCGTTGGAGTCGGGGGGAGAGGTTCTGAAGCTTTCTTT
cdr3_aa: CGVGVGGRGSEAFF

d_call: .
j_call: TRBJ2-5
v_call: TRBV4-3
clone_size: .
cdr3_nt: TGCGCCAGCAGCCAAGAGCGGGGGACCCAGTACTTC
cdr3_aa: CASSQERGTQYF

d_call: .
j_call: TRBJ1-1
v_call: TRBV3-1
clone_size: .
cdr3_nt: TGTGCCAGCAGCCAATGGGCGGGAAGTACTGAAGCTTTCTTT
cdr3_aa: CASSQWAGSTEAFF

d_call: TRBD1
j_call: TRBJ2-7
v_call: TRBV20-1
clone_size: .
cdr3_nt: TGCAGTGCTAGAGAAAGAGGGGGCAGTTTCTACGAGCAGTACTTC
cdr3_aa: CSARERGGSFYEQYF

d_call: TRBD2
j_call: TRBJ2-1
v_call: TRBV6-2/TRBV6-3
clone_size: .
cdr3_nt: TGTGCCAGCAGCCCCGGACTAGCGGGAGGAGCCCGGTTCTTC
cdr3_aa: CASSPGLAGGARFF

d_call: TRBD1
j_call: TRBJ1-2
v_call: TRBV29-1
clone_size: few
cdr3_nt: TGCAGCGTTGATGTCCAGGGACAGAGTAACTATGGCTACACCTTC
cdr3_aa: CSVDVQGQSNYGYTF

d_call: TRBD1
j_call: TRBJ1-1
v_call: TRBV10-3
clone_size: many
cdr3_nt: TGTGCCATCACCCCAGGACAGGGCACTGAAGCTTTCTTT
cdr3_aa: CAITPGQGTEAFF

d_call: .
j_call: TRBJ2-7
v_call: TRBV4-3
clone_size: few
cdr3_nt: TGCGCCAGCAGCCAAGTGGGGCCGCAGGGGGGTTACGAGCAGTACTTC
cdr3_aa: CASSQVGPQGGYEQYF

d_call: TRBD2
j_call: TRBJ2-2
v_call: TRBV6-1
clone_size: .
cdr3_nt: TGTGCCAGTCAGGGACTACCGATTACCGGGGAGCTGTTTTTT
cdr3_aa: CASQGLPITGELFF

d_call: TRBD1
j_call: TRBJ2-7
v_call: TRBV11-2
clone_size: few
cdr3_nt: TGTGCCAGCCAGGGACAGGGAAACTACGAGCAGTACTTC
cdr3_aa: CASQGQGNYEQYF

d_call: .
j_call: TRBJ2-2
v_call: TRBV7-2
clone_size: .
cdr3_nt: TGTGCCAGCAGCCTACTGAAGGGCACCGGGGAGCTGTTTTTT
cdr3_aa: CASSLLKGTGELFF

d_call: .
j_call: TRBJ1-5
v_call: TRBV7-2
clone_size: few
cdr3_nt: TGTGCCAGCAGCTTAGCTTGGGGCGCGGGTCAGCCCCAGCATTTT
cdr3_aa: CASSLAWGAGQPQHF

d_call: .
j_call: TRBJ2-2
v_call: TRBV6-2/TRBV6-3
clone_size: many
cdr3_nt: TGTGCCAGCAGCCAAGGATCCGGGGAGCTGTTTTTT
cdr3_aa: CASSQGSGELFF

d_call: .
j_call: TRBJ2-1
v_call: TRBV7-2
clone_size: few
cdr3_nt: TGTGCCAGCAGCTTAGTAGTACGCTCCTACAATGAGCAGTTCTTC
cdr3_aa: CASSLVVRSYNEQFF

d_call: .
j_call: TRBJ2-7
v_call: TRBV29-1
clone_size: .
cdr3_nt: TGCAGCGTCTCAACAGTAACCTACGAGCAGTACTTC
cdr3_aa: CSVSTVTYEQYF

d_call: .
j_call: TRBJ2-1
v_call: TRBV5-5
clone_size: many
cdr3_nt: TGTGCCAGCAGCTTACGGACAGACTACAATGAGCAGTTCTTC
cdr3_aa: CASSLRTDYNEQFF

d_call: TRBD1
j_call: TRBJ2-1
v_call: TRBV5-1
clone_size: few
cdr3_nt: TGCGCCAGCAGCTTGGCCGTCCGGGACAGCCAGTTCTTC
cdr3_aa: CASSLAVRDSQFF

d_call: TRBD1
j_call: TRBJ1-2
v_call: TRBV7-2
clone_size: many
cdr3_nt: TGTGCCAGCAGCTTAGTAACAGGGGTGGATAACTATGGCTACACCTTC
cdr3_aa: CASSLVTGVDNYGYTF

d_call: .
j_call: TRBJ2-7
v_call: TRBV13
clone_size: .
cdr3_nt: TGTGCCAGCAGCCTTAGGGACGGGAACTACGAGCAGTACTTC
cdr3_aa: CASSLRDGNYEQYF

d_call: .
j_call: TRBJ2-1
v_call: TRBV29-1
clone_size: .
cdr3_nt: TGCAGCGGCTTTCAGTACGTTGACAATGAGCAGTTCTTC
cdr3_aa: CSGFQYVDNEQFF

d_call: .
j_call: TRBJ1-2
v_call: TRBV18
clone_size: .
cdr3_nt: TGTGCCAGCTCACCACCGACGCAGGGATACTATGGCTACACCTTC
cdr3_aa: CASSPPTQGYYGYTF

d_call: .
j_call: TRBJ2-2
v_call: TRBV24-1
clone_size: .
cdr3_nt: TGTGCCACCAGTGATTTATCCCCCGCACGCGAGCTGTTTTTT
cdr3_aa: CATSDLSPARELFF

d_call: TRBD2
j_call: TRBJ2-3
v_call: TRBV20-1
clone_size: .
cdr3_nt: TGCAGTGCACTACGGACTAGCGGATACTCAGATACGCAGTATTTT
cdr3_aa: CSALRTSGYSDTQYF

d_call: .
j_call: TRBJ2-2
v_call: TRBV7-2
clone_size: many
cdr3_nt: TGTGCCAGCAGCCCGGGACAGAACACCGGGGAGCTGTTTTTT
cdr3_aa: CASSPGQNTGELFF

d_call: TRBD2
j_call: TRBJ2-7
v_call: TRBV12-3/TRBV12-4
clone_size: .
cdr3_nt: TGTGCCAGCAGTCCTTCGGGGGGAAGGTCCTACGAGCAGTACTTC
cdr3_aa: CASSPSGGRSYEQYF

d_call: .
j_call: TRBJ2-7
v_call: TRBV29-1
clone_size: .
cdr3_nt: TGCAGCGTTGGTCAGCAGAGCTCCTACGAGCAGTACTTC
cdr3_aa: CSVGQQSSYEQYF

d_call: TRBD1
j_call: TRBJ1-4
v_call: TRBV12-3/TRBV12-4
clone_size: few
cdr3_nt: TGTGCCAGCAGCCGACGAGGGACAGGGGGCGCAAAACTGTTTTTT
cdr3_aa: CASSRRGTGGAKLFF

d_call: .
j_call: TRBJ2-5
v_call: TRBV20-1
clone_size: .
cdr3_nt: TGCAGTGCTAGATCACTCGGATCGGGAGAGACCCAGTACTTC
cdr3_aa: CSARSLGSGETQYF

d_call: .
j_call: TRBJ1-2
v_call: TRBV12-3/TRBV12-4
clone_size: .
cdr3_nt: TGTGCCAGCAGTTTAAGTTCTGTTCGGGGCTACACCTTC
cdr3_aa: CASSLSSVRGYTF

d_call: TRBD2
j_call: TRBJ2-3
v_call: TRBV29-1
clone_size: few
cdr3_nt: TGCAGCGCGGGGGGGCGCTACACAGATACGCAGTATTTT
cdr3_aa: CSAGGRYTDTQYF

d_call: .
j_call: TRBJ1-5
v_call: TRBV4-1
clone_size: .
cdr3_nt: TGCGCCAGCAGCCAAGGAGATTGGCAGCCCCAGCATTTT
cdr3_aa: CASSQGDWQPQHF

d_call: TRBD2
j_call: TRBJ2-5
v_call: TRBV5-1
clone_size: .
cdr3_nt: TGCGCCAGCAGCTCTGTAGCGGGAGTAGGAGAGACCCAGTACTTC
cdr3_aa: CASSSVAGVGETQYF

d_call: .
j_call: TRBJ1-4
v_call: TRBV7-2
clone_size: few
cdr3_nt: TGTGCCAGCAGCTTAGCTAGGCAGGGTGGGGAAAAACTGTTTTTT
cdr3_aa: CASSLARQGGEKLFF

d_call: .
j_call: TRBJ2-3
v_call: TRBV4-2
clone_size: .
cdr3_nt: TGTGCCAGCAGCCAGGGGGGACGGATGGGCACGGATACGCAGTATTTT
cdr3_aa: CASSQGGRMGTDTQYF

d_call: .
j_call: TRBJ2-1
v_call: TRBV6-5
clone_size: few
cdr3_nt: TGTGCCAGCAGTTTAGCCAACTACAATGAGCAGTTCTTC
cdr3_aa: CASSLANYNEQFF

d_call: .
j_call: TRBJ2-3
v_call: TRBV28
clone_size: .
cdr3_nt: TGTGCCAGCAGTTTAGCGGGACAGCAAGATACGCAGTATTTT
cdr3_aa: CASSLAGQQDTQYF

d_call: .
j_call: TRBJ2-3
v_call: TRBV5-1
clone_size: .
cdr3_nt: TGCGCCAGCAGTTCTTTCTTGGGCACAGATACGCAGTATTTT
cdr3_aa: CASSSFLGTDTQYF

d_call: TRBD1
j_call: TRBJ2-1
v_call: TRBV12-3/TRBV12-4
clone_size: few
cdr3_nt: TGTGCCAGCAGTCCCCCGACGGGACAGAGCTCCTACAATGAGCAGTTCTTC
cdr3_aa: CASSPPTGQSSYNEQFF

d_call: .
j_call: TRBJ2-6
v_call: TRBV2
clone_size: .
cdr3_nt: TGTGCCAGCAGACAGGATCGCTCTGGGGCCAACGTCCTGACTTTC
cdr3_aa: CASRQDRSGANVLTF

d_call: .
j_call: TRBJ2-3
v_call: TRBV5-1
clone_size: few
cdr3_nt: TGCGCCAGCAGCTTGAGCCCTAACACAGATACGCAGTATTTT
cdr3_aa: CASSLSPNTDTQYF

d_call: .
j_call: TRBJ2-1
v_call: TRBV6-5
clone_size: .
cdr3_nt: TGTGCCAGCAGTTACGGGCGGGGATACAATGAGCAGTTCTTC
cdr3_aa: CASSYGRGYNEQFF

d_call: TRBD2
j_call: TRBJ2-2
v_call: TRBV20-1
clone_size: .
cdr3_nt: TGCAGTGTTCGGGGGAGGGCCGGCGGGGAGCTGTTTTTT
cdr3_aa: CSVRGRAGGELFF

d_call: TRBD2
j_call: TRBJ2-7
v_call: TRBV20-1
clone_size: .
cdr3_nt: TGCAGTGCCGCAAGCGGGAACGCGAGAAACGAGCAGTACTTC
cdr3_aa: CSAASGNARNEQYF

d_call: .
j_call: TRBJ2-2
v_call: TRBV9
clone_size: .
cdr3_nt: TGTGCCAGCAGCGAGCGGAGAGCAGGTCGGGGTCTCGCCGGGGAGCTGTTTTTT
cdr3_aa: CASSERRAGRGLAGELFF

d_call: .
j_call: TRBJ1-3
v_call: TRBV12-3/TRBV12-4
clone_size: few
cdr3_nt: TGTGCCAGCAGAATGACAGGAATCTTCGGAAACACCATATATTTT
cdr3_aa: CASRMTGIFGNTIYF

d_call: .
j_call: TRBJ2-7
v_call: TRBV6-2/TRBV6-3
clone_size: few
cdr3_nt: TGTGCCAGCAGTTACTCCAAAACGCGACGGGACAAAGCGATACACGAGCAGTACTTC
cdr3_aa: CASSYSKTRRDKAIHEQYF

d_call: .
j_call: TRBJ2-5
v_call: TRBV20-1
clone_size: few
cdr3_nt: TGCAGTGTAGGAGGTTGGGGGCGGGAGACCCAGTACTTC
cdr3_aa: CSVGGWGRETQYF

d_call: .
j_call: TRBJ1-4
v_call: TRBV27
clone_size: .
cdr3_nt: TGTGCCAGCAGTATAGAGGCTAATGAAAAACTGTTTTTT
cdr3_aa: CASSIEANEKLFF

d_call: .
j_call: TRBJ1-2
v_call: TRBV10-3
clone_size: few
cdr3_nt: TGTGCCATCAGTGACGGCGGCACTAACTATGGCTACACCTTC
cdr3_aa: CAISDGGTNYGYTF

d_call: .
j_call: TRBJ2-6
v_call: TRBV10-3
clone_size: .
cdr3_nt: TGTGCCATCAAGGGGACTAACAGGGCAGGGGCCAACGTCCTGACTTTC
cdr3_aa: CAIKGTNRAGANVLTF

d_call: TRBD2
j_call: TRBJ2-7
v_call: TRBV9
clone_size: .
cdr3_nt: TGTGCCAGCAGCGTAGACGGGAGGGGGAGCGAGCAGTACTTC
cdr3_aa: CASSVDGRGSEQYF

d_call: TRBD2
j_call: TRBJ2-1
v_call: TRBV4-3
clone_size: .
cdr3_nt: TGCGCCAGCAGCCGGATCTCAGCGGGAGGTTACAATGAGCAGTTCTTC
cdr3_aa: CASSRISAGGYNEQFF

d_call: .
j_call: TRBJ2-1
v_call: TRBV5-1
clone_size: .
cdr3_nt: TGCGCCAGCAGCTTGGTAGACAGAGGGACCAATGAGCAGTTCTTC
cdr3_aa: CASSLVDRGTNEQFF

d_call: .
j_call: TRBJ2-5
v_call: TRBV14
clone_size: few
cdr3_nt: TGTGCCAGCAGCCAAAGACAGGCTAGGGGAGAGACCCAGTACTTC
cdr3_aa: CASSQRQARGETQYF

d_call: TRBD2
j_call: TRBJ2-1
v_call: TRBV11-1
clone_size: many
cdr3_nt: TGTGCCAGCAGCTTTCCTCCCAGGCTAGCGGGAAAGAGGGATGAGCAGTTCTTC
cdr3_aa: CASSFPPRLAGKRDEQFF

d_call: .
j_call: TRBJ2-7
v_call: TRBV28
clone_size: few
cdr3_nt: TGTGCCAGCAGTTTAAGCGAAGTTTTCGAGCAGTACTTC
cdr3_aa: CASSLSEVFEQYF